What follows are 23 T cell receptor beta chains derived from one specimen sequenced in a study of CD8 T cells in ankylosing spondylitis. One entry per CDR3 protein, called by TCRdb with MiXCR from the 5' RACE reads. The sample consists of around 130,000 distinct CDR3 sequences, around 8.5% of them appearing once. Sequenced material: blood, either unsorted or a sorted T cell fraction (not recorded which). The origin of the receptors is a male donor with ankylosing spondylitis or in good health (not recorded which).

This clonotype has a count of ten or more. The V gene is TRBV28, the J gene TRBJ2-7; 11 bases match TRBD2. V lost 2 bases, J lost 9 bases, and 6 bases stayed unmatched. The CDR3 contains 14 residues. From germline, CDR1 is MDHEN and CDR2 SYDVKM. In DNA, the CDR3 is TGTGCCAGCAGTTTAGGTGGGACTAGCGGAATGCAGTACTTC. Amino acids: CASSLGGTSGMQYF.

This clonotype has a count of ten or more. The rearrangement uses TRBV5-1 and TRBJ2-7; the match to TRBD2 covers 10 bases. The V segment lost 4 bases and the J segment 1 base; nucleotides outside the gene matches: 5. Germline-derived CDR1 and CDR2 are SGHRS and YFSETQ. The CDR3 is made up of 15 amino acids. The CDR3 here is CASSLRLAGSYEQYF. CDR3 sequence (DNA): TGCGCCAGCAGCCTGAGACTAGCGGGTTCCTACGAGCAGTACTTC.

This clonotype has at least ten counts. The chain employs TRBV7-2 and TRBJ1-1; D not certain. Between the trimmed V and J ends, which lost 3 bases and 4 bases, there was a span of 15 bases. The CDR3 runs to 15 residues. Germline-derived CDR1 and CDR2 are SGHTA and FQGNSA. In DNA form, the CDR3 reads TGTGCCAGCAGCTTCTCTGGAGACGCGGGCACTGAAGCTTTCTTT. It is translated as CASSFSGDAGTEAFF.

This clonotype was recorded at least ten times. The chain couples TRBV20-1 to TRBJ2-3; 15 nucleotides line up with TRBD2. V shed 1 base and J 4 bases; nucleotides not matched to a gene: 3. The CDR3 has 16 amino acids. The germline V gene has CDR1 DFQATT and CDR2 SNEGSKA (reference sequence). The CDR3 region has the DNA TGCAGTGCTAGAGGGGGGACTAGCGGGGGGCCAGATACGCAGTATTTT. It specifies CSARGGTSGGPDTQYF.

This clonotype appeared many times. CDR3 DNA sequence: TGCAGCGTTGAGCCAGGGAACACTGAAGCTTTCTTT. Translation gives CSVEPGNTEAFF. The chain carries TRBV29-1 and TRBJ1-1; D is ambiguous. Germline V gene lookup returns CDR1 SQVTM and CDR2 ANQGSEA. The V end was cut by 3 bases, the J end by 1 base, with 6 bases between. This CDR3 region has 12 residues.

The table lists this clonotype with a few counts. This chain connects TRBV7-2 to TRBJ2-7; D possibly corresponds to TRBD2 (5 bases). The CDR3 is made up of 14 amino acids. The germline CDR1 and CDR2 sequences are SGHTA and FQGNSA. Between the trimmed V and J ends, which lost 2 bases and 3 bases, there was a span of 11 bases. CDR3 coding DNA: TGTGCCAGCAGCTTAACGGGGTCCAACTACGAGCAGTACTTC. Protein: CASSLTGSNYEQYF.

The table lists this clonotype with many counts. The chain recombines TRBV5-1 with TRBJ1-1; tentative D call: TRBD1 (6 bases). Trimming took off 4 bases at V and 1 base at J, with 20 bases between the two ends. The CDR3 runs to 17 residues. CDR1 and CDR2 (germline): SGHRS, YFSETQ. The chain's CDR3 is CASSLVVGTGTNTEAFF. CDR3 coding DNA: TGCGCCAGCAGCCTGGTCGTGGGAACAGGGACGAACACTGAAGCTTTCTTT.

This clonotype has just a few counts. The chain recombines TRBV3-1 with TRBJ2-5; TRBD2 aligns across 8 bases. The CDR3 is 17 amino acids. Trimming cost V 4 bases and J 0 bases; bases outside gene matches: 10. Germline V gene lookup returns CDR1 LGHDT and CDR2 YNNKEL (reference sequence). For the CDR3, the DNA is TGTGCCAGCAGCCCCCCTCCTAGCGGGCCGTACCAAGAGACCCAGTACTTC. This translates into CASSPPPSGPYQETQYF.

This clonotype was observed many times. This chain uses TRBV6-5 with TRBJ1-5; D is undetermined. Trimming took off 8 bases at V and 8 bases at J, with 10 bases between the two ends. The CDR3 covers 11 residues. Germline CDR1 MNHEY, CDR2 SVGAGI. CDR3 residues: CASGDWEPQHF. The CDR3, as DNA: TGTGCCAGCGGCGATTGGGAGCCCCAGCATTTT.

The chain carries TRBV3-1 and TRBJ2-5; 8 nucleotides match TRBD1. The junction had 2 bases not matched to a gene; V was cut back by 1 base and J by 4 bases. The CDR3 length is 14 residues. Germline CDR1 and CDR2: LGHDT and YNNKEL (reference sequence). The CDR3: CASSQVRGLETQYF. The CDR3 nucleotides are TGTGCCAGCAGCCAAGTCAGGGGGCTAGAGACCCAGTACTTC.

This clonotype showed up many times. This chain uses TRBV6-5 with TRBJ1-6, with 7 positions matching TRBD1. The CDR3 is 13 amino acids. Germline CDR1 reads MNHEY; CDR2 reads SVGAGI. The V and J ends lost 2 bases and 10 bases, in that order; junction bases with no gene match: 2. The DNA for the CDR3 is TGTGCCAGCAGTTACGGACAGGAGTCACCCCTCCACTTT. Translation gives CASSYGQESPLHF.

This clonotype was recorded many times. The chain combines TRBV7-3 with TRBJ2-3, with D maybe TRBD2 (5 bases). The V end lost 1 base, the J end lost 3 bases, and 8 bases lay between the germline ends. Germline CDR1 and CDR2: SGHTA and FQGTGA. This CDR3 is built from 14 residues. CDR3 residues: CASSLRGETDTQYF. CDR3 nucleotides: TGTGCCAGCAGCTTAAGGGGAGAGACAGATACGCAGTATTTT.

J is TRBJ2-3 and V is TRBV18; 8 bases fit TRBD2. With 6 bases clipped from V and 7 bases from J, the junction kept 9 bases outside the gene matches. The germline V gene has CDR1 KGHSH and CDR2 LQKENI. This CDR3 spans 14 amino acids. The CDR3 loop is CASSLLADQNTQYF. CDR3 nucleotide sequence: TGTGCCAGCTCTCTACTAGCGGATCAGAATACGCAGTATTTT.

The chain combines TRBV12-3 or TRBV12-4 with TRBJ1-5; the D gene is possibly TRBD1 (6 bases). V lost 6 bases, J lost 11 bases, and 17 bases lay in between. This CDR3 contains 13 residues. CDR3 sequence: CASSPDRGEAQHF. CDR3 in DNA: TGTGCCAGCAGCCCGGACAGAGGGGAAGCCCAGCATTTT.

This clonotype was seen repeatedly, ten times or more. The chain uses TRBV6-2 or TRBV6-3 and TRBJ2-3, with D perhaps being TRBD1 or TRBD2 (6 bases each). Trimming took 6 bases from V and 10 from J, leaving 23 bases between them. Germline values: CDR1 MNHEY, CDR2 SVGEGT. CDR3 length: 15 amino acids. CDR3 region: CASSPTWDFRGPQYF. The DNA of the CDR3 is TGTGCCAGCAGCCCCACCTGGGACTTCCGGGGGCCGCAGTATTTT.

In its sample, this clonotype was seen many times. The genes are TRBV20-1 and TRBJ2-7; the D gene is possibly TRBD2 (5 bases). V lost 4 bases, J lost 2 bases, and 9 bases lay in between. CDR1 and CDR2 (germline): DFQATT, SNEGSKA (reference sequence). CDR3 length equals 12 residues. The CDR3 spells CSATGVTYEQYF. The CDR3 DNA reads as TGCAGTGCTACCGGGGTAACCTACGAGCAGTACTTC.

This clonotype was observed at least ten times. The V call is TRBV29-1, the J call TRBJ2-3; tentative D call: TRBD2 (5 bases). The CDR3 length is 12 residues. Per the germline V gene, CDR1 is SQVTM and CDR2 is ANQGSEA. Trimming removed 4 bases from V and 4 bases from J, with 9 bases in between. CDR3 residues: CSVGRLSDTQYF. For the CDR3, the DNA is TGCAGCGTTGGACGACTATCAGATACGCAGTATTTT.

This clonotype was seen a handful of times. The J gene is TRBJ1-6, the V gene TRBV9, with TRBD1 matching 9 bases. V shed 0 bases, J shed 10 bases, and the junction held 11 bases outside the gene matches. Germline loops: CDR1 SGDLS, CDR2 YYNGEE. This CDR3 contains 17 residues. The CDR3, as DNA: TGTGCCAGCAGCGTAGGGGGACAGGGCGGCGTCGGCTCACCCCTCCACTTT. Amino acid sequence: CASSVGGQGGVGSPLHF.

This clonotype was seen ten or more times. CDR3 in DNA: TGCGCCAGCAGCTTCGTAGCGGGAGGGGAAGAGACCCAGTACTTC. Protein: CASSFVAGGEETQYF. The V call is TRBV5-1, the J call TRBJ2-5; 11 bases fit TRBD2. Trimming removed 2 bases from V and 3 bases from J; junction bases left unmatched: 3. There are 15 residues in the CDR3. Germline CDR1 reads SGHRS; CDR2 reads YFSETQ.

This clonotype was detected a few times. The rearrangement links TRBV24-1 to TRBJ2-3; TRBD1 matches 12 bases. CDR1 and CDR2 from the germline V gene are KGHDR and SFDVKD. The CDR3 is made up of 14 amino acids. V trimming: 10 bases; J trimming: 7 bases; junction bases outside the gene matches: 8. The chain's CDR3 is CATGPGQGANTQYF. The CDR3 DNA sequence: TGTGCCACAGGACCGGGACAGGGGGCAAATACGCAGTATTTT.

Here the CDR3 reads CASSPPMQALQETQYF. The CDR3 bases are TGTGCCAGCTCACCACCGATGCAAGCCCTTCAAGAGACCCAGTACTTC. V is TRBV18 and J is TRBJ2-5; D not resolved. CDR3 length: 16 residues. The germline V gene encodes CDR1 KGHSH and CDR2 LQKENI. Trimming removed 0 bases from V and 2 bases from J, with 13 bases in between. Combining the CDR3 with reference TRBV18 and TRBJ2-5 gives the whole variable domain NAGVMQNPRHLVRRRGQEARLRCSPMKGHSHVYWYRQLPEEGLKFMVYLQKENIIDESGMPKERFSAEFPKEGPSILRIQQVVRGDSAAYFCASSPPMQALQETQYFGPGTRLLVL.

This clonotype has only a few counts. This chain uses TRBV5-1 with TRBJ2-4; D assignment may be TRBD1 or TRBD2 (5 bases each). Trimming took off 0 bases at V and 8 bases at J, with 15 bases between the two ends. The germline gives CDR1 SGHRS, CDR2 YFSETQ. This CDR3 is built from 15 residues. CDR3 sequence reads: CASSLVFGGSDIQYF. The CDR3 DNA is TGCGCCAGCAGCTTGGTATTTGGGGGTTCGGACATTCAGTACTTC.

This clonotype was recorded at least ten times. The rearrangement links TRBV27 to TRBJ1-2; 8 nucleotides agree with TRBD1. Losses at the gene ends were 5 bases for V and 4 bases for J; bases not matched to a gene: 9. The germline CDR1 and CDR2 sequences are MNHEY and SMNVEV (reference sequence). The CDR3 totals 15 residues. Written as DNA, the CDR3 is TGTGCCAGCAGTGCGACAGGGGTTGTGGGCTATGGCTACACCTTC. As protein: CASSATGVVGYGYTF.